The 30 T cell receptor beta chains reported below all come from one sample, sequenced in a study of blood T cell repertoires in COVID-19. Measured with immunoSEQ multiplex PCR; TCRdb has only the in-frame clones, and not every one. The top ten hold around 6.6% of the sample, which has 150,000 to 200,000 clones, around 90% seen once. Sequenced sample: peripheral blood. These receptors all come from a middle-aged man with acute or convalescent COVID-19.

The V call is TRBV29-1, the J call TRBJ1-1; the D gene is possibly TRBD1 (5 bases). The CDR3 is 14 residues long. V lost 4 bases to trimming and J lost 0 bases, with 12 bases between them. Looked up from germline, CDR1 is SQVTM and CDR2 is ANQGSEA. CDR3 loop: CSVGTGLLNTEAFF. The DNA of the CDR3 is TGCAGCGTTGGCACGGGACTCCTGAACACTGAAGCTTTCTTT.

The chain joins TRBV27 to TRBJ1-5, with 9 bases that match TRBD1. There are 17 residues in the CDR3. J was trimmed by 3 bases and V by 5 bases; bases with no gene match: 11. Germline CDR1 MNHEY, CDR2 SMNVEV (reference sequence). Here the CDR3 reads CASSPLATGGVNQPQHF. The CDR3 DNA follows: TGTGCCAGCAGTCCCCTTGCGACAGGGGGTGTCAATCAGCCCCAGCATTTT.

This chain uses TRBV19 with TRBJ1-3, with D perhaps matching TRBD1 (5 bases). V lost 3 bases, J lost 1 base, and 13 bases lay in between. CDR1 LNHDA and CDR2 SQIVND come from the germline V gene (reference sequence). The CDR3 runs to 16 residues. CDR3 bases: TGTGCCAGTAGTATCCAGGGCAGGATTTCTGGAAACACCATATATTTT. It specifies CASSIQGRISGNTIYF.

This clone was seen a handful of times. The chain recombines TRBV10-3 with TRBJ1-4; D is perhaps TRBD1 (5 bases). The germline CDR1 and CDR2 sequences are ENHRY and SYGVKD. The CDR3 loop spans 15 amino acids. V shed 3 bases and J shed 8 bases, with 16 bases lying between them. The CDR3 sequence is CAISENDSLGEKLFF. The DNA of the CDR3 is TGTGCCATCAGTGAAAACGACAGCCTGGGGGAAAAACTGTTTTTT.

The chain has TRBV12-1 and TRBJ2-5; TRBD2, the table's D call, lacks a check against the DNA. TRBV12-1 is a pseudogene segment. This CDR3 region has 16 residues. As DNA, the CDR3 is TGTGCCAGCAGCCCTGGGACTAGCGGGGTCCAAGAGACCCAGTACTTC. This encodes CASSPGTSGVQETQYF.

V and J are TRBV28 and TRBJ1-2; tentative D call: TRBD1 (6 bases). V dropped 4 bases and J dropped 4 bases, with 19 bases sitting between them. The CDR3 has 16 residues. Germline-derived CDR1 and CDR2 are MDHEN and SYDVKM. This CDR3 is CASSWGGVGAFYGYTF. DNA for the CDR3: TGTGCCAGCAGTTGGGGGGGCGTGGGGGCATTCTATGGCTACACCTTC.

The chain is built from TRBV4-3 and TRBJ2-7, with D possibly TRBD1 on 6 matching bases. The CDR3 spans 13 residues. The germline V gene encodes CDR1 LGHNA and CDR2 YSLEER. V was shortened by 4 bases and J by 4 bases, with 11 bases between the two germline ends. The CDR3 here is CASSLDRNYEQYF. In nucleotides, the CDR3 is TGCGCCAGCAGCCTCGACAGGAATTACGAGCAGTACTTC.

V is TRBV12-2 and J is TRBJ1-1; TRBD1 reflects the table's D call only, with no check against the DNA. TRBV12-2 is reported as a pseudogene. The CDR3 is 16 amino acids. CDR3 coding DNA: TGTGCAAGTCGCTTAACCGGGACAGGGGGTAGGACTGAAGCTTTCTTT. It codes for CASRLTGTGGRTEAFF.

V and J are TRBV7-6 and TRBJ2-7; 7 positions agree with TRBD2. The V gene end was trimmed by 5 bases and the J gene end by 3 bases; junction bases not matched to a gene: 19. CDR3 length equals 18 residues. CDR1 is SGHVS and CDR2 is FNYEAQ in the germline V gene. This chain's CDR3 is CASSDGEGSLQAIYEQYF. The CDR3 bases are TGTGCCAGCAGCGATGGGGAGGGATCCCTTCAGGCGATCTACGAGCAGTACTTC.

V gene TRBV7-9 combines with J gene TRBJ1-4, with 8 bases lining up with TRBD1. After removal of 6 bases from V and 8 bases from J, the junction contained 11 bases not matched to a gene. This CDR3 has 15 residues. CDR1 is SEHNR, CDR2 FQNEAQ, per germline (reference sequence). CDR3 sequence: CASSYRDRGEEKLFF. The CDR3 nucleotides read TGTGCCAGCAGTTATCGCGACAGGGGAGAGGAAAAACTGTTTTTT.

This clone was counted once. This chain connects TRBV19 to TRBJ1-5; D is perhaps TRBD1 (6 bases). The germline V and J ends were trimmed by 5 bases and 0 bases, with 11 bases remaining between them. The germline V gene has CDR1 LNHDA and CDR2 SQIVND (reference sequence). The CDR3 has 15 residues. This CDR3 reads CASSLTGLSNQPQHF. The CDR3 nucleotides read TGTGCCAGTAGTCTGACAGGACTTAGCAATCAGCCCCAGCATTTT. The variable domain in full, with the rest retrieved from reference TRBV19 and TRBJ1-5, is DGGITQSPKYLFRKEGQNVTLSCEQNLNHDAMYWYRQDPGQGLRLIYYSQIVNDFQKGDIAEGYSVSREKKESFPLTVTSAQKNPTAFYLCASSLTGLSNQPQHFGDGTRLSIL.

CDR3 bases: TGCGCCAGCAGCCAAGTCGCTTCAACCGGGTTGGAGACCCAGTACTTC. Amino acid sequence: CASSQVASTGLETQYF. The chain recombines TRBV4-1 with TRBJ2-5; D remains ambiguous. Germline lookup yields CDR1 MGHRA and CDR2 YSYEKL. The CDR3 spans 16 residues. The germline V and J ends were trimmed by 1 base and 5 bases, with 17 bases remaining between them.

This clone came up a few times. V is TRBV12-3 or TRBV12-4 and J is TRBJ2-7; TRBD1 aligns across 9 bases. Unmatched junction bases numbered 2, after V lost 5 bases and J lost 3 bases. The CDR3 totals 13 residues. The CDR3 nucleotides read TGTGCCAGCAGTCCGGGACAGGGCTACGAGCAGTACTTC. Translating gives CASSPGQGYEQYF.

The rearrangement joins TRBV5-4 to TRBJ2-7; weak D call: TRBD2 (5 bases). There are 14 residues in the CDR3. Trimming took 4 bases from V and 0 from J, leaving 11 bases between them. CDR1 and CDR2 from the germline V gene are SGHNT and YYREEE (reference sequence). As DNA, the CDR3 is TGTGCCAGCAGCCCCCGGGGATTCTCCTACGAGCAGTACTTC. The encoded protein is CASSPRGFSYEQYF.

This clone was picked up a small number of times. This chain links TRBV5-1 with TRBJ1-4; 12 bases align to TRBD1. The CDR3 is made up of 16 amino acids. V lost 4 bases and J lost 8; bases outside the gene matches: 9. Germline V CDR1 and CDR2: SGHRS, YFSETQ. CDR3 DNA sequence: TGCGCCAGCAGCGTCTCCGGGACAGGGGGCCAGGAAAAACTGTTTTTT. Its translation is CASSVSGTGGQEKLFF. Filled out from reference TRBV5-1 and TRBJ1-4, the complete variable domain reads KAGVTQTPRYLIKTRGQQVTLSCSPISGHRSVSWYQQTPGQGLQFLFEYFSETQRNKGNFPGRFSGRQFSNSRSEMNVSTLELGDSALYLCASSVSGTGGQEKLFFGSGTQLSVL.

J is TRBJ1-1 and V is TRBV27, with 7 positions matching TRBD1. The CDR3 is 14 amino acids. Trimming cost V 8 bases and J 4 bases; bases outside gene matches: 10. Germline V gene sequence: CDR1 MNHEY, CDR2 SMNVEV (reference sequence). The CDR3 DNA reads as TGTGCCAGCCATCTGACAGGGTCGGGCACTGAAGCTTTCTTT. Amino acids: CASHLTGSGTEAFF.

This chain links TRBV12-5 with TRBJ1-3, with TRBD1 matching 9 bases. CDR1 is LGHNT, CDR2 FRNRAP, per germline. The CDR3 is 16 amino acids. V dropped 1 base and J dropped 4; count of bases not matched to a gene: 5. The chain's CDR3 is CASGLEQGAIGNTIYF. The CDR3 bases are TGTGCTAGTGGTTTGGAACAGGGGGCGATAGGAAACACCATATATTTT.

DNA for the CDR3: TGTGCCAGCAGTCCACTAGCGGGGGGGATGAATGAGCAGTTCTTC. Its translation: CASSPLAGGMNEQFF. The V gene is TRBV6-5, the J gene TRBJ2-1; 13 positions agree with TRBD2. With 5 bases clipped from V and 7 bases from J, the junction kept 5 bases outside the gene matches. Per the germline V gene, CDR1 is MNHEY and CDR2 is SVGAGI. CDR3 size: 15 residues.

The rearrangement links TRBV11-3 to TRBJ1-1; 8 bases map to TRBD1. The length of the CDR3 is 13 residues. Losses at the gene ends were 4 bases for V and 4 bases for J; bases not matched to a gene: 2. Looked up from germline, CDR1 is SGHNT and CDR2 is YENEEA. The CDR3 nucleotides read TGTGCCAGCAGCTCAGGGGGCAGCACTGAAGCTTTCTTT. Amino acid sequence: CASSSGGSTEAFF.

V and J are TRBV7-9 and TRBJ2-7, with TRBD2 as a possible D gene (6 bases). V shed 2 bases and J shed 3 bases, with 11 bases lying between them. Germline V lookup: CDR1 SEHNR, CDR2 FQNEAQ (reference sequence). This CDR3 comprises 14 residues. DNA for the CDR3: TGTGCCAGCAGCTTACGGGGGAATATCTACGAGCAGTACTTC. Translating it yields CASSLRGNIYEQYF.

The rearrangement links TRBV4-2 to TRBJ2-2; TRBD2 aligns across 11 bases. V lost 0 bases and J lost 5; bases outside the gene matches: 11. From germline, CDR1 is LGHNA and CDR2 YNFKEQ. The CDR3 totals 19 residues. The CDR3 loop is CASSQDGIAGGPGTGELFF. The CDR3 DNA follows: TGTGCCAGCAGCCAAGATGGGATAGCGGGGGGGCCCGGGACCGGGGAGCTGTTTTTT.

Comment on this clone: Other DNA sequences in this specimen translate into the identical CDR3. The chain carries TRBV28 and TRBJ2-3, with TRBD1 identical over 7 bases. Germline values: CDR1 MDHEN, CDR2 SYDVKM. The CDR3 covers 15 residues. The ends lost 5 bases at V and 4 bases at J; junction bases unmatched: 9. In DNA form, the CDR3 reads TGTGCCAGCAGTCTCCCAAGGACAGGCGCAGATACGCAGTATTTT. Translating gives CASSLPRTGADTQYF.

The V call is TRBV5-1, the J call TRBJ2-5; 8 bases match TRBD1. This CDR3 has 14 amino acids. Germline V gene data show CDR1 as SGHRS and CDR2 as YFSETQ. V shed 4 bases, J shed 5 bases, and the junction held 7 bases outside the gene matches. The CDR3 region has the DNA TGCGCCAGCAGCCAGGGACAGGCGGAGGAGACCCAGTACTTC. This encodes CASSQGQAEETQYF.

V usage is TRBV10-2 and J usage is TRBJ2-7; 10 bases are a match to TRBD1. The CDR3 is made up of 13 amino acids. Germline CDR1 WSHSY, CDR2 SAAADI. V shed 5 bases, J shed 3 bases, and the junction held 1 base outside the gene matches. The CDR3 bases are TGCGCCAGCAGTAGGACAGGGGGCTACGAGCAGTACTTC. As protein: CASSRTGGYEQYF.

The chain carries TRBV7-2 and TRBJ2-3, with unresolved D. Trimming pared 1 base from V and 3 bases from J, leaving 5 bases between. This CDR3 comprises 13 residues. The germline CDR1 and CDR2 sequences are SGHTA and FQGNSA. The CDR3 loop reads CASSLGRTDTQYF. The CDR3 bases are TGTGCCAGCAGCTTAGGCAGGACAGATACGCAGTATTTT.

This clone was found once. The chain joins TRBV12-5 to TRBJ1-3, with TRBD1 identical over 10 bases. Germline V gives CDR1 LGHNT, CDR2 FRNRAP. The CDR3 spans 17 residues. Unmatched junction bases numbered 7, after V lost 4 bases and J lost 1 base. CDR3 sequence (DNA): TGTGCTAGTGGTTCACCTGACAGGGGGCCTTCTGGAAACACCATATATTTT. Translation gives CASGSPDRGPSGNTIYF.

In DNA, the CDR3 is TGTGCCACCAGCAGATCGGGACTAGCCTATGAGACCCAGTACTTC. This sequence encodes CATSRSGLAYETQYF. The V gene is TRBV15, the J gene TRBJ2-5, with TRBD2 matching over 9 bases. CDR3 length equals 15 residues. Germline trimming cut 2 bases from V and 5 bases from J; bases unmatched to any gene: 6. The V gene's germline CDR1 is LNHNV and CDR2 YYDKDF (reference sequence).

The chain carries TRBV12-5 and TRBJ2-7, with 7 bases matching TRBD1. Looked up from germline, CDR1 is LGHNT and CDR2 is FRNRAP. The CDR3 is 14 residues long. V trimming: 2 bases; J trimming: 4 bases; junction bases outside the gene matches: 5. The CDR3 coding sequence is TGTGCTAGTGGTTTGACAGGGGTTTTTTACGAGCAGTACTTC. It codes for CASGLTGVFYEQYF.

This sequence joins TRBV14 and TRBJ2-7; 7 bases are a match to TRBD1. Unmatched junction bases numbered 10, after V lost 1 base and J lost 7 bases. Per germline, CDR1 SGHDN and CDR2 FVKESK. This CDR3 contains 15 residues. The CDR3 loop reads CASSQVPGGPLEQYF. For the CDR3, the DNA is TGTGCCAGCAGCCAAGTCCCAGGGGGACCTCTTGAGCAGTACTTC.

The chain combines TRBV12-5 with TRBJ1-6; D unresolved. The V gene lost 2 bases and the J gene lost 10 bases, with 12 bases spanning the gap. The CDR3 has 14 residues. Germline CDR1 and CDR2: LGHNT and FRNRAP. CDR3 DNA sequence: TGTGCTAGTGGTTTGTATGGTGGGCACTCACCCCTCCACTTT. It specifies CASGLYGGHSPLHF. Combining the CDR3 with reference TRBV12-5 and TRBJ1-6 gives the whole variable domain DARVTQTPRHKVTEMGQEVTMRCQPILGHNTVFWYRQTMMQGLELLAYFRNRAPLDDSGMPKDRFSAEMPDATLATLKIQPSEPRDSAVYFCASGLYGGHSPLHFGNGTRLTVT.